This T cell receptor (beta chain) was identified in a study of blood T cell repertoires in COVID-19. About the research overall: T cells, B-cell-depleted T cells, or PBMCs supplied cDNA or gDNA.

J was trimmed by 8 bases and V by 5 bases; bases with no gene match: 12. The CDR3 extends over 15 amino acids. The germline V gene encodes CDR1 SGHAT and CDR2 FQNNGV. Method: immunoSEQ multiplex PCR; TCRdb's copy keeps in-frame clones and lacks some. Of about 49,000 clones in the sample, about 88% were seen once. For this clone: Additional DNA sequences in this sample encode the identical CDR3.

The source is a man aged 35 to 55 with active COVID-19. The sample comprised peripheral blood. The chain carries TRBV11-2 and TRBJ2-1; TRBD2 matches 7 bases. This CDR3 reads CASSLGLVGPDEQFF. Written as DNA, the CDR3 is TGTGCCAGCAGCCTAGGACTAGTGGGGCCTGATGAGCAGTTCTTC.